The TCR beta chain described here comes from a study of a mutant IDH1 vaccine in newly diagnosed glioma. Study in general: Earlier therapy was either radiotherapy, temozolomide, or both, and most got both.

Clones were sequenced by immunoSEQ multiplex PCR, and TCRdb holds only the in-frame ones, with some missing. The sample lists under 90,000 clones, approximately 79% seen once, with around 8.2% in the top ten. Overall study findings and caveats: The authors found pseudoprogression apparently unrelated to changes in top peripheral T cell clonotypes.

On this clone itself: The antigen is undetermined.

The V end lost 4 bases, the J end lost 3 bases, and 15 bases lay between the germline ends. CDR1 ENHRY and CDR2 SYGVKD come from the germline V gene. This CDR3 is 15 amino acids long. Time point given: baseline, week 1 (first vaccination visit). Treatment described: pre-vaccination baseline after standard-of-care therapy. Newly diagnosed WHO grade 3 or 4 IDH1-mutant, ATRX-lost astrocytomas were identified in the donors. This sequence joins TRBV10-3 and TRBJ1-2, with D unresolved. This specimen consisted of PBMCs, obtained from a glioma patient treated with radiotherapy, temozolomide or both. This TCR was sampled from a man in his fifties with glioma. The DNA of the CDR3 is TGTGCCATCAGTGTCCGGCAGGCCGGGGACTATGGCTACACCTTC. It is translated as CAISVRQAGDYGYTF.